Below, one T cell receptor beta chain is given with its context. This CDR3 contains 16 residues. CDR1 is SGDLS, CDR2 YYNGEE, per germline. V lost 0 bases and J 3 bases, leaving 12 bases between the germline ends. TCRdb called the 5' RACE reads again in MiXCR, with one record for every CDR3 protein. The profile shows roughly 100,000 distinct CDR3 sequences, over 15% of them singletons. These data belong to a study of T-cell memory formation after mild COVID-19. The specimen sequenced was PBMCs or a T cell subset sorted from them (not recorded which). This TCR derives from an adult woman who had mild COVID-19 (a few samples of this study predate the infection). Cell type and time point are not known. This chain links TRBV9 with TRBJ2-2; D perhaps matches TRBD2 (6 bases). CDR3 protein: CASSVGGTVYTGELFF. CDR3 DNA: TGTGCCAGCAGCGTAGGCGGGACGGTATACACCGGGGAGCTGTTTTTT.